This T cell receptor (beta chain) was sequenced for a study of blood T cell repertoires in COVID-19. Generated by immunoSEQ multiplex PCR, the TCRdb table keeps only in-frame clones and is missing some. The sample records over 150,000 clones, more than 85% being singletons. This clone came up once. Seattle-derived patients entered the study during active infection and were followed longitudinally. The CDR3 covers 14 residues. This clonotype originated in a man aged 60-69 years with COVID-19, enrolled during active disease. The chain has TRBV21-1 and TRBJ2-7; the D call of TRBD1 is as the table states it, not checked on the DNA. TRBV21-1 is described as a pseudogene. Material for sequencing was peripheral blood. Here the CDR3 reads CARPSQDRGNEQYF. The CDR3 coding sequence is TGTGCCAGACCGTCACAGGACAGGGGAAACGAGCAGTACTTC.